This entry lists 2 T cell receptor beta chains sequenced from one sample in a study of TIL therapy for anti-PD-1-resistant metastatic lung cancer. This was the immunoSEQ v3 assay. The repertoire was sequenced with immunoSEQ multiplex PCR; TCRdb's copy has only in-frame clones and lacks some. The data contain tens of thousands of clones, about two thirds of them singletons. Time point specified: pre-treatment sample, taken before nivolumab and TIL therapy. The starting material was blood, obtained at baseline. Source of these receptors: a person aged 30 to 80 with non-small cell lung cancer.

V is TRBV2 and J is TRBJ2-7, with TRBD1 matching 9 bases. The CDR3 contains 14 residues. J lost 6 bases, V lost 0 bases, and 3 bases had no gene match. The germline CDR1 and CDR2 sequences are SNHLY and FYNNEI. CDR3 amino acids: CASSEATGGSEQYF. The DNA of the CDR3 is TGTGCCAGCAGTGAAGCGACAGGGGGTAGCGAGCAGTACTTC. Based on the CDR3 plus reference TRBV2 and TRBJ2-7, the full variable domain is EPEVTQTPSHQVTQMGQEVILRCVPISNHLYFYWYRQILGQKVEFLVSFYNNEISEKSEIFDDQFSVERPDGSNFTLKIRSTKLEDSAMYFCASSEATGGSEQYFGPGTRLTVT.

V gene TRBV5-1 combines with J gene TRBJ1-2; TRBD1 matches 7 bases. CDR3 length: 16 residues. With V trimmed by 3 bases and J by 0 bases, 8 bases remained unmatched. Germline V lookup: CDR1 SGHRS, CDR2 YFSETQ. The CDR3 protein is CASSYGTAAPNYGYTF. The CDR3 region has the DNA TGCGCCAGCAGCTATGGGACAGCCGCTCCTAACTATGGCTACACCTTC.